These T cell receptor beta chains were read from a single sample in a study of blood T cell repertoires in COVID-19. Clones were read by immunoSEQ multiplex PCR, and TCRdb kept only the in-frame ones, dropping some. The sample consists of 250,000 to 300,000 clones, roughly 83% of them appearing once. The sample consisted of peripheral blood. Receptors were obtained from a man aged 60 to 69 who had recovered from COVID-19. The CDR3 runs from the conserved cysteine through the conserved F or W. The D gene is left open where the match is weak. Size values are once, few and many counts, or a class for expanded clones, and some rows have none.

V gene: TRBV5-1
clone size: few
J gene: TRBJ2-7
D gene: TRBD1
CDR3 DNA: TGCGCCAGCAGCTCCGGACAGGCGCTCAGCTCCTACGAGCAGTACTTC
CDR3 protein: CASSSGQALSSYEQYF

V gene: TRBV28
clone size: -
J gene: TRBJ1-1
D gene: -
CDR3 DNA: TGTGCCAGCAGTTTTTCGGGGAACACTGAAGCTTTCTTT
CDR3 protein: CASSFSGNTEAFF

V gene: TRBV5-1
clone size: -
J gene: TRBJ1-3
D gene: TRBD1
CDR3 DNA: TGCGCCAGCAGCTTGGAACCAGGGGGCAGCTCTGGAAACACCATATATTTT
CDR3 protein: CASSLEPGGSSGNTIYF

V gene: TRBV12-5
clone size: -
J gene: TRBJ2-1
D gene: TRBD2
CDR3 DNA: TGTGCTAGTGCCCTTAGCGGGAGTAGATTCGATGAGCAGTTCTTC
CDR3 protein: CASALSGSRFDEQFF

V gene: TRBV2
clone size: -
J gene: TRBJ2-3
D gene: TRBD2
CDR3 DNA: TGTGCCAGCAGTGGTCCTACTAGCGGGAGGGTTGATACGCAGTATTTT
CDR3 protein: CASSGPTSGRVDTQYF

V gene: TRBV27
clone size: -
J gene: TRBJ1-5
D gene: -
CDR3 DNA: TGTGCCAGCAGTTTCCGGGGATTCGGCAATCAGCCCCAGCATTTT
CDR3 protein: CASSFRGFGNQPQHF

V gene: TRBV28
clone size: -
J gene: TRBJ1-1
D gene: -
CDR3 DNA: TGTGCCAGCTGGTCGTGGGGGGTGAACACTGAAGCTTTCTTT
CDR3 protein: CASWSWGVNTEAFF

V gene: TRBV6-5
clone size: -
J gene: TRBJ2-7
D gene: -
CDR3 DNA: TGTGCCAGCAGAGGACTGCGGGCCTACGAGCAGTACTTC
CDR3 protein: CASRGLRAYEQYF

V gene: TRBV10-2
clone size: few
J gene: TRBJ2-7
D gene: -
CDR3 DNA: TGCGCCAGCAGTGAGTCATGGACAGCGAACGAGCAGTACTTC
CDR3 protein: CASSESWTANEQYF

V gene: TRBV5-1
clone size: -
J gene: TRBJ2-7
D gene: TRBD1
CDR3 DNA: TGCGCCAGCAGCCTTCCGGGACAGGGTTCCGAGCAGTACTTC
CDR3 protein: CASSLPGQGSEQYF